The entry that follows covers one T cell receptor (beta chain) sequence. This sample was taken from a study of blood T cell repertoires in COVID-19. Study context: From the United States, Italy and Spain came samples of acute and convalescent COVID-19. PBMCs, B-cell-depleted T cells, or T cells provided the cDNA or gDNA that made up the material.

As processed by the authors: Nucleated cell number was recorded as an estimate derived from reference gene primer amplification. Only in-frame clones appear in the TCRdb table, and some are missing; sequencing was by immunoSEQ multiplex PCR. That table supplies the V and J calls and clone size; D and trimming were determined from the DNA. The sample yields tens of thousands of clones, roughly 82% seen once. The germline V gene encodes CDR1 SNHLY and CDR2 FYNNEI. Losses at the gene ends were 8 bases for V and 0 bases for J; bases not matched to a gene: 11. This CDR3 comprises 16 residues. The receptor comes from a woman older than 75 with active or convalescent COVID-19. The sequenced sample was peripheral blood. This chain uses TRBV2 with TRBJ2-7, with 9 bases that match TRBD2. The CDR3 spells CASVKSRAGGSYEQYF. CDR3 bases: TGTGCCAGCGTTAAATCACGAGCGGGGGGCTCCTACGAGCAGTACTTC.